These T cell receptor beta chains were read from a single sample in a study of blood T cells in healthy people across ages. One entry per CDR3 protein, called by TCRdb with MiXCR from the 5' RACE reads. The top ten hold about 3.9% of the sample, which has more than 500,000 distinct CDR3 sequences, about 25% seen once. A further study also used this sample, focusing on T cells of mothers and their children.

What was sequenced was blood. These receptor sequences come from a boy aged 2-9 years in good health. Both conserved end residues are part of each CDR3. Each record gives: D gene, V gene, clone size, J gene, CDR3 protein, CDR3 DNA. A D gene is named only where the DNA matches it firmly. Expanded clones are given a class, and other clones once, few, many or no size at all.

>NA|TRBV24-1|NA|TRBJ2-2
CATSSAANTGELFF
TGTGCCACCTCTAGCGCCGCGAACACCGGGGAGCTGTTTTTT
>NA|TRBV20-1|few|TRBJ1-2
CSARSLTLTIYGYTF
TGCAGTGCTAGATCCTTGACACTAACTATCTATGGCTACACCTTC
>NA|TRBV13|few|TRBJ2-1
CASSLYSRNNEQFF
TGTGCCAGCAGCTTGTATAGTAGGAACAATGAGCAGTTCTTC
>TRBD2|TRBV7-9|NA|TRBJ2-1
CASSLNNPFTSGARNEQFF
TGTGCCAGCAGCCTTAATAATCCCTTTACTAGCGGGGCCCGGAATGAGCAGTTCTTC
>NA|TRBV10-3|NA|TRBJ1-1
CAISGDRPEAFF
TGTGCCATCAGTGGAGACAGACCTGAAGCTTTCTTT
>NA|TRBV3-1|NA|TRBJ2-5
CASSPVGQETQYF
TGTGCCAGCAGTCCGGTGGGGCAAGAGACCCAGTACTTC
>TRBD1|TRBV2|NA|TRBJ1-2
CASREDRDGYTF
TGTGCCAGCAGGGAGGACAGGGACGGCTACACCTTC
>NA|TRBV18|NA|TRBJ2-6
CASSQQRSGANVLTF
TGTGCCAGCTCACAGCAAAGGTCTGGGGCCAACGTCCTGACTTTC
>TRBD2|TRBV20-1|NA|TRBJ2-1
CSRFKSGDKYNEQFF
TGCAGTAGATTTAAGAGCGGGGATAAATACAATGAGCAGTTCTTC
>NA|TRBV10-3|few|TRBJ2-3
CAAGEDTDTQYF
TGTGCCGCCGGAGAGGACACAGATACGCAGTATTTT
>NA|TRBV5-1|NA|TRBJ1-6
CASSLDQGGGSPLHF
TGCGCCAGCAGCTTGGATCAGGGCGGAGGTTCACCCCTCCACTTT
>NA|TRBV2|few|TRBJ2-2
CASNGVMQTTGELFF
TGTGCCAGCAATGGGGTCATGCAGACCACCGGGGAGCTGTTTTTT
>NA|TRBV19|NA|TRBJ1-4
CASSIGRRNEKLFF
TGTGCCAGTAGTATCGGACGGCGTAATGAAAAACTGTTTTTT
>NA|TRBV7-9|few|TRBJ2-6
CASSLTGSSGANVLTF
TGTGCCAGCAGCTTAACCGGGAGCTCTGGGGCCAACGTCCTGACTTTC
>TRBD2|TRBV6-1|few|TRBJ2-7
CACGGAVYEQYF
TGTGCGTGCGGGGGGGCAGTTTACGAGCAGTACTTC
>TRBD1|TRBV7-8|NA|TRBJ2-2
CASSLRRQGARAGELFF
TGTGCCAGCAGCTTACGAAGACAGGGGGCGCGAGCCGGGGAGCTGTTTTTT
>TRBD2|TRBV29-1|NA|TRBJ2-3
CSVVREGTDTQYF
TGCAGCGTTGTCCGGGAGGGCACAGATACGCAGTATTTT
>TRBD1|TRBV20-1|NA|TRBJ1-1
CSALDREGTEAFF
TGCAGTGCTTTGGACAGGGAGGGCACTGAAGCTTTCTTT
>NA|TRBV20-1|NA|TRBJ2-3
CSASASLQGWEADTQYF
TGCAGTGCTAGCGCCTCCCTACAGGGTTGGGAGGCAGATACGCAGTATTTT
>TRBD1|TRBV5-1|NA|TRBJ2-5
CASSLEGTGQGQETQYF
TGCGCCAGCAGCTTGGAGGGCACGGGACAGGGGCAAGAGACCCAGTACTTC
>TRBD2|TRBV12-3/TRBV12-4|few|TRBJ2-1
CASRDGLAEYNEQFF
TGTGCCAGCAGAGATGGACTAGCGGAGTACAATGAGCAGTTCTTC
>TRBD1|TRBV10-3|NA|TRBJ2-5
CATGTGGEETQYF
TGTGCCACAGGGACAGGGGGCGAAGAGACCCAGTACTTC
>NA|TRBV14|few|TRBJ2-7
CASSQFGASAYEQYF
TGTGCCAGCAGCCAATTCGGGGCTAGCGCCTACGAGCAGTACTTC